Only a few counts were recorded for the clone carrying this TCR beta chain. Its specificity is not known. A second PCR of about 7 to 12 cycles used a sample-barcoded 5' primer and a J-beta primer mix. Each cDNA molecule received a tag from a template-switch adaptor that had 12 random nucleotides. MiXCR, run by TCRdb on the 5' RACE reads, gives a single entry per CDR3 protein. The sample yields roughly 1.4 million distinct CDR3 sequences, around 59% seen once. This specimen comes from a study of blood T cells in healthy people across ages. Trimming pared 2 bases from V and 3 bases from J, leaving 8 bases between. The CDR3 totals 13 residues. Findings of the study overall: Unsorted PBMC input precluded a conclusive naive versus antigen-experienced comparison. Estimates of total diversity, which came from one million sequenced T cells, were considered to be underestimates.

The receptor was isolated from a man aged 18-30 years in good health. The chain couples TRBV12-3 or TRBV12-4 to TRBJ2-7; a weak D match, TRBD2 (5 bases). The sequenced material came from blood. The CDR3 DNA is TGTGCCAGCAGTTTACGACGGGACTACGAGCAGTACTTC. Protein: CASSLRRDYEQYF.